This TCR beta chain was recorded in a study of T cells in Graves' hyperthyroidism and ophthalmopathy. This clonotype has at least ten counts. What it binds is unknown. TCR beta CDR3 regions were amplified from RNA. First-round RT-PCR of the TCR CDR3 relied on the HTBI primer set. TCRdb re-analysed the multiplex PCR reads in MiXCR, keeping a single row per CDR3 protein. The sample lists about 560,000 distinct CDR3 sequences, 15% to 18% occurring once. V was clipped by 4 bases and J by 5 bases, with 8 bases between them. This CDR3 contains 13 residues. General observations from the study: Within blood appeared most thyroid clonotypes that had expanded above 0.001.

The sequencing input was blood. This receptor was obtained from a woman aged 25 to 39 with Graves' hyperthyroidism. This chain joins TRBV12-3 or TRBV12-4 and TRBJ2-2; D is possibly TRBD2 (5 bases). CDR3 residues: CASSWWETGELFF. The CDR3 nucleotides are TGTGCCAGCAGTTGGTGGGAGACCGGGGAGCTGTTTTTT.